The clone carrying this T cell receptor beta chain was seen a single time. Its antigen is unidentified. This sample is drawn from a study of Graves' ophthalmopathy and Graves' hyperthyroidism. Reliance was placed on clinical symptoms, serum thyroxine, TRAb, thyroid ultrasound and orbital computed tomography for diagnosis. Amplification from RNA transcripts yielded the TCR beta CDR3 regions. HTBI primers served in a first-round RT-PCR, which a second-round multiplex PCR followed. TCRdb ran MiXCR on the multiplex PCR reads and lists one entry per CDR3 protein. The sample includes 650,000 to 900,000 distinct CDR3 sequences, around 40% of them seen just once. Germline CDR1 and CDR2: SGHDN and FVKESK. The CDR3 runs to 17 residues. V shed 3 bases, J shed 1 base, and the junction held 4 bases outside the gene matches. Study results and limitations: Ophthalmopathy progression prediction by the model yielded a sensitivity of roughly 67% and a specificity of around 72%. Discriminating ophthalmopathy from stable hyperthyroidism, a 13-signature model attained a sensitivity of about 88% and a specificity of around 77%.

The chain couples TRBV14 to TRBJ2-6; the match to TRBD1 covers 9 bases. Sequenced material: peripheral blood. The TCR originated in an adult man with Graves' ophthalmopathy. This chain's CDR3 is CASSQVTGGSGANVLTF. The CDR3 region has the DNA TGTGCCAGCAGCCAGGTGACAGGGGGATCTGGGGCCAACGTCCTGACTTTC.